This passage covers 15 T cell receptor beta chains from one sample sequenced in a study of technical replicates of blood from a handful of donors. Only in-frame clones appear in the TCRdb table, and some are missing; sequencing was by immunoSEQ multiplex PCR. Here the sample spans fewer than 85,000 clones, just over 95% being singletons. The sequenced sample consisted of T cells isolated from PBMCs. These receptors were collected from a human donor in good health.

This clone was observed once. The CDR3 loop reads CASRKGTNQPQHF. As DNA, the CDR3 is TGTGCCAGCAGGAAGGGGACAAATCAGCCCCAGCATTTT. The V and J genes are TRBV6-5 and TRBJ1-5; D might be TRBD1 (6 bases). The CDR3 has 13 amino acids. Germline V gives CDR1 MNHEY, CDR2 SVGAGI. The germline V and J ends were trimmed by 6 bases and 4 bases, with 10 bases remaining between them.

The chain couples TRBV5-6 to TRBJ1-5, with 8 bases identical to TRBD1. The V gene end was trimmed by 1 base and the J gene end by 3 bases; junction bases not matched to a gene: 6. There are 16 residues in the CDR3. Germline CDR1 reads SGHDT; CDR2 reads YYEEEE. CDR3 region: CASSLSRTGLNQPQHF. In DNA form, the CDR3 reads TGTGCCAGCAGCTTGAGTAGGACAGGGCTCAATCAGCCCCAGCATTTT.

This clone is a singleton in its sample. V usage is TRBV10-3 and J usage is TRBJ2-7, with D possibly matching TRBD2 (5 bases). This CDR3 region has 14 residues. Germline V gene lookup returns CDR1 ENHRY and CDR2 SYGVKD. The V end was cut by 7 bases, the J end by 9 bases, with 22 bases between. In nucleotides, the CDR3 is TGTGCCATCACCCCCGTCGAGACCAATCGGGGGCAGTACTTC. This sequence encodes CAITPVETNRGQYF.

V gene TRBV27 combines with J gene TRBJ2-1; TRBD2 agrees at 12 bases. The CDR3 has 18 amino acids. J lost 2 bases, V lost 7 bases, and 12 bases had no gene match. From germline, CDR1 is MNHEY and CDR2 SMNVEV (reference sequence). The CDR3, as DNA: TGTGCCAGCACAACTAGCCCGACTAGCGGGAGTCCCTACAATGAGCAGTTCTTC. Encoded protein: CASTTSPTSGSPYNEQFF.

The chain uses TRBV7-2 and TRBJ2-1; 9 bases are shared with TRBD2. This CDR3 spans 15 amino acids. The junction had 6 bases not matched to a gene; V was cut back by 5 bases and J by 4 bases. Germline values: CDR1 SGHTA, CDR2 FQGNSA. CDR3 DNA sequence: TGTGCCAGCAGCCCGACTAGCGGACAATACAATGAGCAGTTCTTC. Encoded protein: CASSPTSGQYNEQFF.

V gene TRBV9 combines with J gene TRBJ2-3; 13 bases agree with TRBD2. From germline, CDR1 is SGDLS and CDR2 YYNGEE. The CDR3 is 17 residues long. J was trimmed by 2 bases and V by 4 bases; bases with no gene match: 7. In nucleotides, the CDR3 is TGTGCCAGCAGCTCGCGGACTAGCGGGAGCTTCACAGATACGCAGTATTTT. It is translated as CASSSRTSGSFTDTQYF.

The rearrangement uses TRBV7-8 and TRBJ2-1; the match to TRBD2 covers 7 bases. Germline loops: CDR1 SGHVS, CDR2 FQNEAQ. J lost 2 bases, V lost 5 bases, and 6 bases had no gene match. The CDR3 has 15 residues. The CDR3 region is CASSETGGAYNEQFF. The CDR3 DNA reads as TGTGCCAGCAGCGAAACGGGAGGAGCCTACAATGAGCAGTTCTTC.

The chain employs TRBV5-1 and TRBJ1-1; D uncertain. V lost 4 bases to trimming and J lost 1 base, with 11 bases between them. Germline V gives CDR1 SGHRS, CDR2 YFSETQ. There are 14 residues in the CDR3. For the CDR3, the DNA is TGCGCCAGCAGCGTGATTCAGCGGAACACTGAAGCTTTCTTT. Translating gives CASSVIQRNTEAFF.

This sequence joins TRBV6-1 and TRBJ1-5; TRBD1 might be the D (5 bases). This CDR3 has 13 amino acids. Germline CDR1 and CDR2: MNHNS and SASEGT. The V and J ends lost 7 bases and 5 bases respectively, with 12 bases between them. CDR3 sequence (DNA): TGTGCCAGCAAAGGGACTGGCTATCAGCCCCAGCATTTT. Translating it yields CASKGTGYQPQHF.

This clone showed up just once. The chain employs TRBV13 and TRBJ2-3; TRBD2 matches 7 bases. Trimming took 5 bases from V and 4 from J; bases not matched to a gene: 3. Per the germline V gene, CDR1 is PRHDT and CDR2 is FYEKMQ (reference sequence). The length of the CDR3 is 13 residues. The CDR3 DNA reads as TGTGCCAGCAGCGCGACTAGCTCAGATACGCAGTATTTT. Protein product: CASSATSSDTQYF.

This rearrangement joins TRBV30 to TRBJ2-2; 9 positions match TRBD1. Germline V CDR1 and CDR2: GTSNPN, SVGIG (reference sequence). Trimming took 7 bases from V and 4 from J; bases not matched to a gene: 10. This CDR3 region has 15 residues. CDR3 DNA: TGTGCCTCAAGCAGGGACAGGGATCCCACCGGGGAGCTGTTTTTT. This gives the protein CASSRDRDPTGELFF.

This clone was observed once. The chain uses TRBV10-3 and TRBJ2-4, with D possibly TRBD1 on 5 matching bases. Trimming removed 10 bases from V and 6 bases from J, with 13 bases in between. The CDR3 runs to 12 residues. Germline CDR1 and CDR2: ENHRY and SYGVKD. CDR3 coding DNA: TGTGCCACGACAGAGGTTGGAAACATTCAGTACTTC. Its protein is CATTEVGNIQYF.

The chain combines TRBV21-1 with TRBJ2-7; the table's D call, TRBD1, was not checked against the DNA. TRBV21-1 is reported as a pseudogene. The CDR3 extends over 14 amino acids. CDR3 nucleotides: TGTGCCAGCAGCAAAGGGTACAGGGCCTACGAGCAGTACTTC. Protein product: CASSKGYRAYEQYF.

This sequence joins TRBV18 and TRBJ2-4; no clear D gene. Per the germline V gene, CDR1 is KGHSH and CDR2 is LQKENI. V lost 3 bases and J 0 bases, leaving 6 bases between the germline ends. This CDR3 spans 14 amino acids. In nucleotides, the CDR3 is TGTGCCAGCTCACCTGAACTAGCCAAAAACATTCAGTACTTC. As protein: CASSPELAKNIQYF.

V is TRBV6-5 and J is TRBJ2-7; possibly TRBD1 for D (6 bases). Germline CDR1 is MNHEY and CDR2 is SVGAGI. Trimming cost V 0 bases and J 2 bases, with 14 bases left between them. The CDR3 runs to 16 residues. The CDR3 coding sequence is TGTGCCAGCAGTTACTCAGCTGGGGGCAGAACCTACGAGCAGTACTTC. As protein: CASSYSAGGRTYEQYF.